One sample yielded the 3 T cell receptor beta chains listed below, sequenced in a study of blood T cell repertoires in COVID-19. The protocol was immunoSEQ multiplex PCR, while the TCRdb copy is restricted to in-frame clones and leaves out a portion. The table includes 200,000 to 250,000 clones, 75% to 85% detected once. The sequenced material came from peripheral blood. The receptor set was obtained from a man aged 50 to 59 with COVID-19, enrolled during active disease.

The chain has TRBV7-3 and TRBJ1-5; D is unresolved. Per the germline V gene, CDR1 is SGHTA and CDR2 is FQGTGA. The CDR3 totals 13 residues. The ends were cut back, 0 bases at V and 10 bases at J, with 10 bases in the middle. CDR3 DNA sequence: TGTGCCAGCAGCTTAACCCTCACTAGTCCCCAGCATTTT. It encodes CASSLTLTSPQHF.

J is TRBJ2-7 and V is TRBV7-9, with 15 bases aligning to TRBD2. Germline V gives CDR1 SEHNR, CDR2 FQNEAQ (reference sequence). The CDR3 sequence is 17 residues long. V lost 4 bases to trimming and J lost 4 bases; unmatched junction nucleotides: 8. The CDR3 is CASSSAGLAGGRYEQYF. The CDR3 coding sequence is TGTGCCAGCAGCTCAGCCGGACTAGCGGGGGGGCGGTACGAGCAGTACTTC.

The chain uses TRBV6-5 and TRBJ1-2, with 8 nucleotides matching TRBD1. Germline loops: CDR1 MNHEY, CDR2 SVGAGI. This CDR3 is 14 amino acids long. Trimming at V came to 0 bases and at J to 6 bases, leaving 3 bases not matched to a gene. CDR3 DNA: TGTGCCAGCAGTTACTCACCAGGGGGCAATGGCTACACCTTC. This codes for CASSYSPGGNGYTF.